Sequencing of this TCR beta chain was carried out in a study of stem cell transplantation in POMP-related autoinflammatory disease. Whole-study context: Before transplant: CD4+ naive skewing, low CD8+ proportions, reduced cytokine secretion. Through one year post-transplant, neutrophils and platelets were 100% of graft donor origin. General study results and limits: In PRAID patients, the number of distinct TRB V-J gene pairings was restricted.

PRAID featured immunodeficiency plus autoinflammation. Measured with immunoSEQ multiplex PCR; TCRdb has only the in-frame clones, and not every one. The repertoire holds about 8,600 clones, with 88% as singletons. For this clone: Its antigen is not known.

Germline CDR1 and CDR2: SGHRS and YFSETQ. The CDR3 spans 13 residues. V was clipped by 4 bases and J by 4 bases, with 12 bases between them. Sequenced here: CD8+ T cells from PBMCs, sampled after stem cell transplantation. The sequence derives from a human patient with POMP-related autoinflammation and immune dysregulation (PRAID). Some T cells may originate from the graft donor. The chain couples TRBV5-1 to TRBJ2-7; no clear D. The CDR3 region is CASSKSDGYEQYF. In DNA, the CDR3 is TGCGCCAGCAGCAAAAGTGATGGGTACGAGCAGTACTTC. The variable domain in full, completed from reference TRBV5-1 and TRBJ2-7, reads KAGVTQTPRYLIKTRGQQVTLSCSPISGHRSVSWYQQTPGQGLQFLFEYFSETQRNKGNFPGRFSGRQFSNSRSEMNVSTLELGDSALYLCASSKSDGYEQYFGPGTRLTVT.